The 5 T cell receptor beta chains below come from one sample, sequenced in a study of T cells in Graves' hyperthyroidism and ophthalmopathy. The TCR beta CDR3 regions underwent amplification using RNA transcripts as the source. When the TCR CDR3 underwent first-round RT-PCR, the HTBI primer set was used. TCRdb processed the multiplex PCR reads anew with MiXCR; each CDR3 protein has one entry. Among around 60,000 distinct CDR3 sequences listed, roughly 52% were seen once. The sequenced sample consisted of blood. The receptors originated from a woman younger than 45 with Graves' ophthalmopathy.

This clonotype was seen many times. The chain employs TRBV28 and TRBJ1-6; no clear D gene. Trimming stripped 4 bases from V and 10 bases from J, with 5 bases between. Per germline, CDR1 MDHEN and CDR2 SYDVKM. The length of the CDR3 is 11 residues. Here the CDR3 DNA reads TGTGCCAGCAGTTCCGAATCACCCCTCCACTTT. It encodes CASSSESPLHF.

This clonotype was counted at least ten times. The chain combines TRBV4-2 with TRBJ1-1, with D tentatively TRBD1 (5 bases). The germline V gene encodes CDR1 LGHNA and CDR2 YNFKEQ. With 0 bases removed from V and 10 bases from J, the gap between germline ends came to 15 bases. The CDR3 spans 14 residues. CDR3 nucleotide sequence: TGTGCCAGCAGCCAAGATGGAGGGGCTCGGATAGCTTTCTTT. Encoded protein: CASSQDGGARIAFF.

CDR3 nucleotides: TGTGCCAGCAGCCAAGATCTTGGCGGCGGGAGGGGGCAAGAGACCCAGTACTTC. Its protein is CASSQDLGGGRGQETQYF. The chain carries TRBV9 and TRBJ2-5; 9 positions agree with TRBD2. V was clipped by 4 bases and J by 2 bases; unmatched bases: 15. Germline V gene data show CDR1 as SGDLS and CDR2 as YYNGEE. The CDR3 consists of 18 residues.

The sample holds many counts of this clonotype. V gene TRBV12-3 or TRBV12-4 combines with J gene TRBJ2-5; the D gene could be TRBD1 or TRBD2 (5 bases each). V dropped 2 bases and J dropped 9 bases, with 16 bases sitting between them. This CDR3 is 14 amino acids long. The CDR3 region is CASSLSGGDGAQYF. The CDR3 DNA sequence: TGTGCCAGCAGTTTAAGTGGGGGAGACGGCGCCCAGTACTTC.

The chain is built from TRBV29-1 and TRBJ2-5, with 7 nucleotides matching TRBD1. Germline CDR1 reads SQVTM; CDR2 reads ANQGSEA. V lost 3 bases to trimming and J lost 5 bases; unmatched junction nucleotides: 9. The CDR3 spans 14 residues. The CDR3 nucleotides read TGCAGCGTTGAGGGGGCAGGGGGTAGGGAGACCCAGTACTTC. This codes for CSVEGAGGRETQYF.